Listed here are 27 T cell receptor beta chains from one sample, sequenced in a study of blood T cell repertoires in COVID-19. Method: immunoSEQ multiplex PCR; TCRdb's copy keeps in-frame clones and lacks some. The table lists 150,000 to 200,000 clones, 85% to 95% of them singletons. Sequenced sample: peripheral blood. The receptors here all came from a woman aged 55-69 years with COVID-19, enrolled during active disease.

The CDR3 DNA reads TGTGCTAGTGGTGTCCCCGGGACAGGGAGCTCCTACGAGCAGTACTTC. The encoded protein is CASGVPGTGSSYEQYF. The chain joins TRBV12-5 to TRBJ2-7; TRBD1 agrees at 9 bases. CDR3 length equals 16 residues. The trim removed 5 bases at V and 0 bases at J, leaving 8 bases unmatched. Germline CDR1 is LGHNT and CDR2 is FRNRAP. The whole variable domain, filled in from reference TRBV12-5 and TRBJ2-7, reads DARVTQTPRHKVTEMGQEVTMRCQPILGHNTVFWYRQTMMQGLELLAYFRNRAPLDDSGMPKDRFSAEMPDATLATLKIQPSEPRDSAVYFCASGVPGTGSSYEQYFGPGTRLTVT.

CDR3 sequence reads: CASSENSGGARETQYF. The CDR3 DNA is TGTGCCAGCAGTGAAAATAGCGGGGGGGCCCGGGAGACCCAGTACTTC. The genes are TRBV6-4 and TRBJ2-5; 11 bases are a match to TRBD2. Germline V gives CDR1 MRHNA, CDR2 SNTAGT. The V gene end was trimmed by 3 bases and the J gene end by 5 bases; junction bases not matched to a gene: 8. The CDR3 runs 16 residues.

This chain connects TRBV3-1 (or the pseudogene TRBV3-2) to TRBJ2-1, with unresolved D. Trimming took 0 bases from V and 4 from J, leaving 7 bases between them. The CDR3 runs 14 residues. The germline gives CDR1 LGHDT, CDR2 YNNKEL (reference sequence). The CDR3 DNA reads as TGTGCCAGCAGCCAAGATGCAGGTTACAATGAGCAGTTCTTC. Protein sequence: CASSQDAGYNEQFF.

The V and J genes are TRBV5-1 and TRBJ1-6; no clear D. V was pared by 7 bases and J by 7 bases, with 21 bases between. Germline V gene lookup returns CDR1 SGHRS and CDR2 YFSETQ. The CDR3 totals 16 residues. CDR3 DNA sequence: TGCGCCAGCTCCCCGGAGGGCCTCGGGCTCAATTCACCCCTCCACTTT. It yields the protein CASSPEGLGLNSPLHF.

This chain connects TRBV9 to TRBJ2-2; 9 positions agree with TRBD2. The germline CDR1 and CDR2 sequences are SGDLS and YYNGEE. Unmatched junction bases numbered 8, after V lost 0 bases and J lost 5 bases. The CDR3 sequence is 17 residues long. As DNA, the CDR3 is TGTGCCAGCAGCGTAGTTCTTAGCGGGGGACAGACCGGGGAGCTGTTTTTT. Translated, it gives CASSVVLSGGQTGELFF.

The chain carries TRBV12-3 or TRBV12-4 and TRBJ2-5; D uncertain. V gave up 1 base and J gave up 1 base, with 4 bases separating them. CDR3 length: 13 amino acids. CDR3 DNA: TGTGCCAGCAGTTTAGGGCTCCAAGAGACCCAGTACTTC. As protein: CASSLGLQETQYF.

CDR3 nucleotides: TGTGCCAGCAGAATCGACAGGCGTGGGGATTCACCCCTCCACTTT. Protein sequence: CASRIDRRGDSPLHF. The genes are TRBV7-8 and TRBJ1-6; the D gene is possibly TRBD1 (6 bases). The CDR3 has 15 residues. Trimming removed 6 bases from V and 8 bases from J, with 17 bases in between. The V gene's germline CDR1 is SGHVS and CDR2 FQNEAQ.

The CDR3, as DNA: TGCGCCAGCAGCCAAGATCGTGGGGGGTTGGGCTATGGCTACACCTTC. It is translated as CASSQDRGGLGYGYTF. The chain is built from TRBV4-1 and TRBJ1-2; possible D gene TRBD1, 5 bases. The V and J ends lost 0 bases and 4 bases respectively, with 15 bases between them. The V gene's germline CDR1 is MGHRA and CDR2 YSYEKL. The CDR3 covers 16 residues.

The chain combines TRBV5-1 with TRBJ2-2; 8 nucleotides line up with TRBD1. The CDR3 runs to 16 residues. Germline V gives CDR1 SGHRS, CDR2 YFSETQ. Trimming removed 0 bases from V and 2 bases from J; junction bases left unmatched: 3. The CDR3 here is CASSLEGQGNTGELFF. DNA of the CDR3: TGCGCCAGCAGCTTGGAAGGACAGGGCAACACCGGGGAGCTGTTTTTT.

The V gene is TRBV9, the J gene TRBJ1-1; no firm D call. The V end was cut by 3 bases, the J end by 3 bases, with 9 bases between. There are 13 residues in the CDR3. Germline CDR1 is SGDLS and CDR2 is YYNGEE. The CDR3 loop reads CASSGAIDTEAFF. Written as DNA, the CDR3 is TGTGCCAGCAGCGGAGCAATAGACACTGAAGCTTTCTTT.

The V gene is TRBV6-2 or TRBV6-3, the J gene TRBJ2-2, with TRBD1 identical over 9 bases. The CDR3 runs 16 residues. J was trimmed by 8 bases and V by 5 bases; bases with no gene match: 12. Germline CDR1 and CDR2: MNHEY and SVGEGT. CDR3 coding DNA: TGTGCCAGCAGTCTCCTTACCGGGACAGGGAGAGGGGAGCTGTTTTTT. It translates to CASSLLTGTGRGELFF.

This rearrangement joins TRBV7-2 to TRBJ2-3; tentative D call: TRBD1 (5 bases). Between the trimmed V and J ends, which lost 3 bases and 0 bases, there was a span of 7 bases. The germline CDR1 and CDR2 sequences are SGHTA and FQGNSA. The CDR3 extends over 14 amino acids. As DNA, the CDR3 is TGTGCCAGCAGCTTCGCAGGGAGCACAGATACGCAGTATTTT. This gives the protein CASSFAGSTDTQYF.

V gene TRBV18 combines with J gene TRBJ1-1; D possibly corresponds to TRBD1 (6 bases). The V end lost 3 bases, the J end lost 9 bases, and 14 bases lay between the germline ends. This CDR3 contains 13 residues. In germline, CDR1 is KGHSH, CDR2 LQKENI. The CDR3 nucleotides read TGTGCCAGCTCACCGGACGCGGGGGCGCAAGCTTTCTTT. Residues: CASSPDAGAQAFF.

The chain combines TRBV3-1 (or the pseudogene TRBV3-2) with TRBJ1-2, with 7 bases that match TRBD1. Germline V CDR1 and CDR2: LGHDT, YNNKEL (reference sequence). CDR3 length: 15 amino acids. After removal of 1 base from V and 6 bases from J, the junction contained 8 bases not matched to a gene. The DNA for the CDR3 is TGTGCCAGCAGCCAAGCCCCGGACAGGTGGCATGGCTACACCTTC. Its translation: CASSQAPDRWHGYTF.

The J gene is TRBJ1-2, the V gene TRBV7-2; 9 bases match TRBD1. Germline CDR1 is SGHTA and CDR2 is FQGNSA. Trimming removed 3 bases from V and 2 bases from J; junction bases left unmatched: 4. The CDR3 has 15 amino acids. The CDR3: CASSFRTGANYGYTF. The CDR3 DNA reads TGTGCCAGCAGCTTTCGGACAGGGGCAAACTATGGCTACACCTTC.

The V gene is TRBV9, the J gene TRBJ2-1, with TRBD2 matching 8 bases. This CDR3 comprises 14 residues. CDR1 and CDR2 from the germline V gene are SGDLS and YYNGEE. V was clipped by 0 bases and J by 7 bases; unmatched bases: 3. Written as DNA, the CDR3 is TGTGCCAGCAGCGTAGCGGGGGGGTGGAATGAGCAGTTCTTC. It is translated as CASSVAGGWNEQFF. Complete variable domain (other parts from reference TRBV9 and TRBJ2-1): DSGVTQTPKHLITATGQRVTLRCSPRSGDLSVYWYQQSLDQGLQFLIQYYNGEERAKGNILERFSAQQFPDLHSELNLSSLELGDSALYFCASSVAGGWNEQFFGPGTRLTVL.

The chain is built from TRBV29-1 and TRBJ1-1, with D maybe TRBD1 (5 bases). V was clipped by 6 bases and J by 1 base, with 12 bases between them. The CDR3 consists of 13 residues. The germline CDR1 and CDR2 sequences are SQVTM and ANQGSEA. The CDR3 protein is CSVTGLANTEAFF. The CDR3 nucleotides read TGCAGCGTCACAGGCCTTGCGAACACTGAAGCTTTCTTT.

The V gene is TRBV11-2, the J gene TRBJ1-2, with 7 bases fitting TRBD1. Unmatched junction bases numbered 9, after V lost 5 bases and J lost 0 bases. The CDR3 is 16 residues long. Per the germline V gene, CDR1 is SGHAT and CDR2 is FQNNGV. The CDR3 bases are TGTGCCAGCAGCGTAATGACAGGGACCGCTAACTATGGCTACACCTTC. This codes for CASSVMTGTANYGYTF.

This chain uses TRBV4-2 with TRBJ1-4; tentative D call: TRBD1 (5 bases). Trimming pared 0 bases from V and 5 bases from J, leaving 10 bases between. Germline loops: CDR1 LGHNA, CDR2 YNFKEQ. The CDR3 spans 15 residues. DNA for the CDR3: TGTGCCAGCAGCCAAGATCGGGCAGGGAATGAAAAACTGTTTTTT. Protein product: CASSQDRAGNEKLFF.

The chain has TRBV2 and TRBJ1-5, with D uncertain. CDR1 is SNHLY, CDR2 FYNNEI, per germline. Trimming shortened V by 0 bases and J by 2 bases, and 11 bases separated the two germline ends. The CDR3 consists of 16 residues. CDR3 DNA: TGTGCCAGCAGTGAAGCGCTGGGAGGAGGCAATCAGCCCCAGCATTTT. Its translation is CASSEALGGGNQPQHF.

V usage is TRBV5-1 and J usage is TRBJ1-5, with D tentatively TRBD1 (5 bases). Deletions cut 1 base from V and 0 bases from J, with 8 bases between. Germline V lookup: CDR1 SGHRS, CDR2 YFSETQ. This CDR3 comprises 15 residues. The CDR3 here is CASSLSGDSNQPQHF. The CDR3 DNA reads TGCGCCAGCAGCTTGTCGGGGGATAGCAATCAGCCCCAGCATTTT.

In DNA form, the CDR3 reads TGTGCCAGCAGCGGGATACGGAGGACTGAAGCTTTCTTT. Protein: CASSGIRRTEAFF. J is TRBJ1-1 and V is TRBV5-5; no firm D call. The CDR3 is made up of 13 amino acids. Germline lookup yields CDR1 SGHKS and CDR2 YYEKEE (reference sequence). Trimming shortened V by 4 bases and J by 5 bases, and 12 bases separated the two germline ends. Variable domain in full (rest from reference TRBV5-5 and TRBJ1-1): DAGVTQSPTHLIKTRGQQVTLRCSPISGHKSVSWYQQVLGQGPQFIFQYYEKEERGRGNFPDRFSARQFPNYSSELNVNALLLGDSALYLCASSGIRRTEAFFGQGTRLTVV.

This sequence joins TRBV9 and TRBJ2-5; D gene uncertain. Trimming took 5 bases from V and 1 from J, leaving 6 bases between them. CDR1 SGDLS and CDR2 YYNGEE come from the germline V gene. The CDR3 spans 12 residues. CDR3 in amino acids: CASSESQETQYF. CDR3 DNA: TGTGCCAGCAGTGAGAGCCAAGAGACCCAGTACTTC.

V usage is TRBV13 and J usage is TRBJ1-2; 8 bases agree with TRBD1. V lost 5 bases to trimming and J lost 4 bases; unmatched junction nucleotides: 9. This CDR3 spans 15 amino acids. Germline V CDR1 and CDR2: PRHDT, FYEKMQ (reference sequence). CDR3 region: CASSRRGRGLYGYTF. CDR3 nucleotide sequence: TGTGCCAGCAGCAGGCGGGGCAGGGGGCTCTATGGCTACACCTTC.

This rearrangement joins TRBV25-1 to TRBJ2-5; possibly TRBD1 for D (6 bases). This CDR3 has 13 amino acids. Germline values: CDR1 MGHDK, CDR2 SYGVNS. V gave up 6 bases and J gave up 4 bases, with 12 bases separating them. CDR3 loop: CASRNRAGETQYF. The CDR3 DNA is TGTGCCAGCAGAAACAGGGCCGGAGAGACCCAGTACTTC.

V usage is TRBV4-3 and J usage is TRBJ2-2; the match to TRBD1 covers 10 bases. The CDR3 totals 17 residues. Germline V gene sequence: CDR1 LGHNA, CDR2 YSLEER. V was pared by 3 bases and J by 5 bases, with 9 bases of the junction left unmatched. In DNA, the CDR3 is TGCGCCAGCAGCCATGGCATTCCGGGACAGGGGACCGGGGAGCTGTTTTTT. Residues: CASSHGIPGQGTGELFF.

CDR3 nucleotides: TGTGCCAGTTCGAACAGGGTGTACTACGAGCAGTACTTC. Translated, it gives CASSNRVYYEQYF. The chain recombines TRBV19 with TRBJ2-7; D possibly corresponds to TRBD1 (6 bases). Per germline, CDR1 LNHDA and CDR2 SQIVND (reference sequence). Trimming removed 8 bases from V and 3 bases from J, with 14 bases in between. The length of the CDR3 is 13 residues.